These 21 T cell receptor beta chains came from one sample sequenced in a study of breast tumors, draining lymph nodes, adjacent tissues. TCRdb independently ran MiXCR on the multiplex PCR reads; one entry per CDR3 protein. The sample carries approximately 140,000 distinct CDR3 sequences, roughly 33% recorded once. Breast cancer patients provided tissue from their axillary draining lymph nodes. Sequenced material: axillary lymph node tissue. These receptors were taken from a female donor with breast cancer. Some clones in this sample may be carry-over from other donors' samples.

CDR3 residues: CASSFQTAIYGYTF. Here the CDR3 DNA reads TGTGCCAGCAGCTTCCAGACCGCGATCTATGGCTACACCTTC. V is TRBV5-5 and J is TRBJ1-2; D unclear. Looked up from germline, CDR1 is SGHKS and CDR2 is YYEKEE (reference sequence). The CDR3 covers 14 residues. V dropped 2 bases and J dropped 4 bases, with 12 bases sitting between them.

This clonotype was observed many times. J is TRBJ2-3 and V is TRBV4-1; the D call may be TRBD1 or TRBD2 (5 bases each). The CDR3 totals 19 residues. The ends were cut back, 3 bases at V and 0 bases at J, with 22 bases in the middle. Germline V lookup: CDR1 MGHRA, CDR2 YSYEKL. The CDR3, as DNA: TGCGCCAGCAGCCACCCTCCCCTCAGGTCGGGACCGAGCACAGATACGCAGTATTTT. Translation: CASSHPPLRSGPSTDTQYF.

This clonotype was seen many times. The chain employs TRBV11-2 and TRBJ2-1; 8 bases align to TRBD2. The junction had 4 bases not matched to a gene; V was cut back by 1 base and J by 5 bases. Germline lookup yields CDR1 SGHAT and CDR2 FQNNGV. The CDR3 length is 15 residues. The CDR3, as DNA: TGTGCCAGCAGCTTAGTGCGGGGGGCCCACAATGAGCAGTTCTTC. Translating gives CASSLVRGAHNEQFF.

The chain links TRBV2 to TRBJ2-7; D may match TRBD1 or TRBD2 (5 bases each). This CDR3 contains 15 residues. Trimming stripped 4 bases from V and 2 bases from J, with 15 bases between. Germline V gene sequence: CDR1 SNHLY, CDR2 FYNNEI. CDR3 protein: CASSADGAGTYEQYV. CDR3 sequence (DNA): TGTGCCAGCAGTGCGGACGGGGCAGGTACCTACGAGCAGTACGTC.

This chain connects TRBV20-1 to TRBJ2-1; 13 nucleotides match TRBD2. V lost 4 bases, J lost 12 bases, and 6 bases stayed unmatched. This CDR3 has 13 residues. Germline-derived CDR1 and CDR2 are DFQATT and SNEGSKA (reference sequence). The CDR3 here is CSAKPRLAGGQFF. CDR3 nucleotide sequence: TGCAGTGCTAAGCCCCGACTAGCGGGGGGGCAGTTCTTC.

This chain joins TRBV6-2 or TRBV6-3 and TRBJ2-7; 7 bases align to TRBD2. Germline V CDR1 and CDR2: MNHEY, SVGEGT. There are 14 residues in the CDR3. The CDR3 region is CASSHSGGSYEQYV. In DNA, the CDR3 is TGTGCCAGCAGTCACTCCGGGGGGTCCTACGAGCAGTACGTC.

The V and J genes are TRBV10-3 and TRBJ2-3; 9 bases map to TRBD1. J was trimmed by 3 bases and V by 3 bases; bases with no gene match: 4. From germline, CDR1 is ENHRY and CDR2 SYGVKD. CDR3 length equals 15 residues. This chain's CDR3 is CAISEQGAGTDTQYF. Here the CDR3 DNA reads TGTGCCATCAGTGAACAGGGGGCAGGGACAGATACGCAGTATTTT.

As to this clonotype: Since a much larger clone is just one base distant, this may be a read error. The chain employs TRBV18 and TRBJ1-3; D unresolved. Per germline, CDR1 KGHSH and CDR2 LQKENI. This CDR3 has 15 amino acids. CDR3 residues: CASSAPGVSGNTIYF. The CDR3 DNA reads TGTGCCAGCTCAGCACCGGGCGTTAGTGGAAACACCATATATTTT.

The chain combines TRBV19 with TRBJ1-5; 9 bases match TRBD1. The CDR3 has 15 amino acids. V lost 4 bases, J lost 5 bases, and 6 bases stayed unmatched. Germline V gene sequence: CDR1 LNHDA, CDR2 SQIVND (reference sequence). CDR3 DNA: TGTGCCAGTAGTACCCCGGGACAGGGCCATCAGCCCCAGCATTTT. Amino acid sequence: CASSTPGQGHQPQHF.

This clonotype was observed many times. This chain joins TRBV5-1 and TRBJ1-6, with 8 bases matching TRBD1. The CDR3 consists of 15 residues. The germline CDR1 and CDR2 sequences are SGHRS and YFSETQ. The trim removed 0 bases at V and 10 bases at J, leaving 6 bases unmatched. DNA for the CDR3: TGCGCCAGCAGCTTGGCCGGACAGGGACGGTCACCCCTCCACTTT. Its translation is CASSLAGQGRSPLHF.

This clonotype was counted at least ten times. The chain combines TRBV3-1 with TRBJ1-2; D gene unclear. Germline V gene data show CDR1 as LGHDT and CDR2 as YNNKEL (reference sequence). This CDR3 comprises 13 residues. V dropped 3 bases and J dropped 8 bases, with 13 bases sitting between them. CDR3 coding DNA: TGTGCCAGCAGCCACGAAAGGGTTCGCGGCTACACCTTC. This gives the protein CASSHERVRGYTF.

Concerning this clonotype itself: This clone may be a read error of a much larger clone one base away. V usage is TRBV18 and J usage is TRBJ1-2, with 11 bases that match TRBD1. Germline CDR1 reads KGHSH; CDR2 reads LQKENI. V trimming: 3 bases; J trimming: 5 bases; junction bases outside the gene matches: 14. The CDR3 length is 18 residues. In nucleotides, the CDR3 is TGTGCCAGCTCACCGAATACACCGGGACAGGGGGACTCATATGGCTACACCTTC. As protein: CASSPNTPGQGDSYGYTF. The full variable domain, with the rest looked up from reference TRBV18 and TRBJ1-2, is NAGVMQNPRHLVRRRGQEARLRCSPMKGHSHVYWYRQLPEEGLKFMVYLQKENIIDESGMPKERFSAEFPKEGPSILRIQQVVRGDSAAYFCASSPNTPGQGDSYGYTFGSGTRLTVV.

The chain links TRBV28 to TRBJ2-3; TRBD2 is a possible D gene (6 bases). CDR3 length: 12 amino acids. Per germline, CDR1 MDHEN and CDR2 SYDVKM. V shed 5 bases and J shed 4 bases, with 7 bases lying between them. CDR3 DNA sequence: TGTGCCAGCAGTACGGGGGCAGATACGCAGTATTTT. Translation gives CASSTGADTQYF.

Only one count was recorded for this clonotype. The chain has TRBV7-2 and TRBJ1-1, with 7 positions matching TRBD1. The CDR3 has 13 amino acids. J lost 6 bases, V lost 4 bases, and 5 bases had no gene match. Germline CDR1 SGHTA, CDR2 FQGNSA. CDR3 in DNA: TGTGCCAGCAGCTATGAACAGGGGCCTGAAGCTTTCTTT. Residues: CASSYEQGPEAFF.

This clonotype was detected ten times or more. V gene TRBV7-3 combines with J gene TRBJ2-5, with D perhaps matching TRBD2 (6 bases). The CDR3 sequence is 13 residues long. Germline CDR1 and CDR2: SGHTA and FQGTGA. V was clipped by 6 bases and J by 4 bases, with 12 bases between them. The CDR3 sequence is CASSDGGLETQYF. CDR3 coding DNA: TGTGCCAGCAGTGACGGGGGTTTAGAGACCCAGTACTTC.

Ten or more counts support this clonotype. The V and J genes are TRBV7-9 and TRBJ2-1; TRBD2 aligns across 14 bases. Germline V CDR1 and CDR2: SEHNR, FQNEAQ (reference sequence). This CDR3 has 15 residues. The V gene end was trimmed by 5 bases and the J gene end by 6 bases; junction bases not matched to a gene: 3. The CDR3 protein is CASSLGTSGGNEQFF. For the CDR3, the DNA is TGTGCCAGCAGCCTAGGGACTAGCGGGGGCAATGAGCAGTTCTTC.

A note on this clonotype: The junction departs from germline at one end; a sequencing error may be responsible. V and J are TRBV24-1 and TRBJ2-1, with TRBD2 identical over 8 bases. This CDR3 contains 13 residues. Germline V gives CDR1 KGHDR, CDR2 SFDVKD. The DNA of the CDR3 is TGTGCCACCAGTAGCGGGGGCCGCAATGAGCAGCTCTTC. This codes for CATSSGGRNEQLF.

This clonotype came up many times. This chain connects TRBV6-5 to TRBJ1-6; D perhaps matches TRBD1 (5 bases). The CDR3 contains 16 residues. Per the germline V gene, CDR1 is MNHEY and CDR2 is SVGAGI. V lost 5 bases to trimming and J lost 9 bases, with 20 bases between them. CDR3 amino acids: CASSPGFGANSSPLHF. CDR3 DNA: TGTGCCAGCAGTCCAGGGTTTGGGGCGAATAGTTCACCCCTCCACTTT.

The V and J genes are TRBV6-6 and TRBJ1-1; D gene uncertain. The V and J ends lost 6 bases and 4 bases respectively, with 15 bases between them. CDR1 is MNHNY and CDR2 is SVGAGI in the germline V gene (reference sequence). The CDR3 loop spans 14 amino acids. The chain's CDR3 is CASRLTGSSTEAFF. CDR3 DNA: TGTGCCAGCAGGTTAACCGGGTCCTCCACTGAAGCTTTCTTT.

This clonotype has a count of ten or more. The chain recombines TRBV5-1 with TRBJ2-7, with 12 positions matching TRBD1. Germline lookup yields CDR1 SGHRS and CDR2 YFSETQ. The CDR3 covers 16 residues. Trimming at V came to 4 bases and at J to 6 bases, leaving 11 bases not matched to a gene. The CDR3 nucleotides are TGCGCCAGCAGCCCGTCCGGGACAGGGGGCGTCTCCGAGCAGTACTTC. Amino acid sequence: CASSPSGTGGVSEQYF.

The chain combines TRBV11-2 with TRBJ1-2; 7 bases line up with TRBD1. The germline V gene has CDR1 SGHAT and CDR2 FQNNGV. The CDR3 has 14 residues. The V segment lost 6 bases and the J segment 7 bases; nucleotides outside the gene matches: 11. CDR3 residues: CASRTTGSPLGYTF. CDR3 DNA sequence: TGTGCCAGCAGGACGACAGGGAGCCCCCTTGGCTACACCTTC.